This T cell receptor (beta chain) was profiled in a study of T-cell reconstitution after alpha-beta-depleted transplantation in children. TCRbeta library preparation incorporated unique molecular identifiers. TCRdb reprocessed the PCR reads via MiXCR and lists one record per CDR3 protein. The sample holds 240,000 or so distinct CDR3 sequences; around 11% are singletons and the top ten take about 2.6%. This clonotype was seen repeatedly, ten times or more. Trimming cost V 0 bases and J 3 bases, with 5 bases left between them. This CDR3 has 13 amino acids. The germline gives CDR1 DFQATT, CDR2 SNEGSKA (reference sequence).

The specimen comprised PBMCs from the stem cell graft donor, sampled from the stem cell graft. The sequence derives from a human donor who donated a stem cell graft to a child with acute lymphoblastic leukemia. The chain recombines TRBV20-1 with TRBJ2-2; no clear D. The CDR3 DNA reads as TGCAGTGCTAGAGATCTATACACCGGGGAGCTGTTTTTT. It codes for CSARDLYTGELFF.